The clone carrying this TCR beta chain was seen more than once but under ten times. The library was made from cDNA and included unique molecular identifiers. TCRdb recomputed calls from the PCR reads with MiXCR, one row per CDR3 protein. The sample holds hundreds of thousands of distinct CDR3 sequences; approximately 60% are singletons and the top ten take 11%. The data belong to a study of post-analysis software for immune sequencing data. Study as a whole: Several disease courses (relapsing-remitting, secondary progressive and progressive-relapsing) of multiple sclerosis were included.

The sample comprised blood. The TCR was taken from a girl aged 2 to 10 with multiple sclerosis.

The CDR3, as DNA: TGCGTAGGGGCAGGGAGGCTCGATGAGCAGTTCTTC. It translates to CVGAGRLDEQFF. The chain joins TRBV29-1 to TRBJ2-1; perhaps TRBD2 as D (6 bases). Germline loops: CDR1 SQVTM, CDR2 ANQGSEA. The CDR3 spans 12 residues.